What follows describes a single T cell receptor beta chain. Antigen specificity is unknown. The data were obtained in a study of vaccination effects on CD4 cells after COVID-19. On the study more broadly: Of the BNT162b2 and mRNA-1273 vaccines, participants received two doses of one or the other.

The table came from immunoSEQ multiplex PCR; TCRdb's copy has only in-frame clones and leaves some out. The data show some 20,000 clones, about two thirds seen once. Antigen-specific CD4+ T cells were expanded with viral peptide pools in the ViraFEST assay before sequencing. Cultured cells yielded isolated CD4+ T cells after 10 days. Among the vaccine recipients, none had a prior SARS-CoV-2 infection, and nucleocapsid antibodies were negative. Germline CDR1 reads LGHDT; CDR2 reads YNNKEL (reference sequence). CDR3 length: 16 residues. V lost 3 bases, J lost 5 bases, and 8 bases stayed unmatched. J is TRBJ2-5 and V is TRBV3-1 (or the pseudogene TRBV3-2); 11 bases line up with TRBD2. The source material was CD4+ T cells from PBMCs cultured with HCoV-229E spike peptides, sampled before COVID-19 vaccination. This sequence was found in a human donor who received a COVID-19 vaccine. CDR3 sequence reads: CASSHYSGGARETQYF. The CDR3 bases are TGTGCCAGCAGCCATTATAGCGGGGGGGCCCGGGAGACCCAGTACTTC.